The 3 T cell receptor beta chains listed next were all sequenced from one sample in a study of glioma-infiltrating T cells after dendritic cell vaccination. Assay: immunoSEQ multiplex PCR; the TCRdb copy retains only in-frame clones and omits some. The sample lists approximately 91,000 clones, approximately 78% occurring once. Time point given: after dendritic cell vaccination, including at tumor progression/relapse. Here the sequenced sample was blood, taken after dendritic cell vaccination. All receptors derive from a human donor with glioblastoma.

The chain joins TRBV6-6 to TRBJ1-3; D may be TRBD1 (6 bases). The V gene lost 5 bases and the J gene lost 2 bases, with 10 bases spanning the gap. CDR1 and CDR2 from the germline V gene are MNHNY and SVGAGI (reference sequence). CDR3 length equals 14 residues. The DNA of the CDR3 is TGTGCCAGCAGTACCCAGGGGACTGGAAACACCATATATTTT. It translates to CASSTQGTGNTIYF.

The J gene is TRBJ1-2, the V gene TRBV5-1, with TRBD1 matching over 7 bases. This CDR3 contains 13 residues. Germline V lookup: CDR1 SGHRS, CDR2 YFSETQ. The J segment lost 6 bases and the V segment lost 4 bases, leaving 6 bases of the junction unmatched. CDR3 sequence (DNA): TGCGCCAGCAGCACGGGACAGAATCATGGCTACACCTTC. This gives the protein CASSTGQNHGYTF. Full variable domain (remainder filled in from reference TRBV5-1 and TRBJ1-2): KAGVTQTPRYLIKTRGQQVTLSCSPISGHRSVSWYQQTPGQGLQFLFEYFSETQRNKGNFPGRFSGRQFSNSRSEMNVSTLELGDSALYLCASSTGQNHGYTFGSGTRLTVV.

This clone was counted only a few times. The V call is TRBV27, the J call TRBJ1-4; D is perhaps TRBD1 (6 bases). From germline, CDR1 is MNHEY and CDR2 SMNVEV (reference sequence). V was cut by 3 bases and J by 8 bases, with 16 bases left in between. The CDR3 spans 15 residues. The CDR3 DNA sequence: TGTGCCAGCAGTTTCATTAGCGGGGGGCTCGAAAAACTGTTTTTT. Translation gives CASSFISGGLEKLFF.